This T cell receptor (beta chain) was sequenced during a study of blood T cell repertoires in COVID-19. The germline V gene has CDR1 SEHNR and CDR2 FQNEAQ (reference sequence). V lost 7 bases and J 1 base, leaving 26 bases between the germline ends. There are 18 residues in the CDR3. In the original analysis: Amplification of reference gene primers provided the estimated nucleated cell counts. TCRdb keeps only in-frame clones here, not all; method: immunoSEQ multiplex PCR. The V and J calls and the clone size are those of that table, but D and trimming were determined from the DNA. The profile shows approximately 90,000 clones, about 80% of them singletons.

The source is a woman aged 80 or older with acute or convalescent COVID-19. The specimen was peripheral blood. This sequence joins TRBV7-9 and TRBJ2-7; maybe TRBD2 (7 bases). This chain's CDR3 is CASTRLGGTTGSSYEQYF. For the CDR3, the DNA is TGTGCCAGCACCCGCCTGGGAGGGACAACAGGGTCATCCTACGAGCAGTACTTC.